Here is one T cell receptor (beta chain) with its context. The sample originates from a study of PD-1 blockade in classical Hodgkin lymphoma. CDR1 and CDR2 from the germline V gene are SGHTA and FQGNSA. Losses at the gene ends were 3 bases for V and 4 bases for J; bases not matched to a gene: 4. The length of the CDR3 is 15 residues. Generated by immunoSEQ multiplex PCR, the TCRdb table keeps only in-frame clones and is missing some. This table holds 40,000 to 65,000 clones, about 84% found once. Each of the patients experienced relapse following autologous stem cell transplantation, and their brentuximab vedotin exposure differed.

The rearrangement uses TRBV7-2 and TRBJ1-2; 11 nucleotides align to TRBD1. This TCR derives from a human donor with classical Hodgkin lymphoma. Sequencing was performed on peripheral blood mononuclear cells (PBMCs), taken at baseline. CDR3 amino acids: CASSLGQGGSYGYTF. The DNA of the CDR3 is TGTGCCAGCAGCTTGGGACAGGGGGGGAGCTATGGCTACACCTTC.